In its sample, the clone carrying this TCR beta chain was seen many times. Its antigen is not known. Relying on iRepertoire HTBI primers and Arm-PCR of CDR3 regions, the team built TCR beta libraries. TCRdb called the multiplex PCR reads again in MiXCR, with one record for every CDR3 protein. The repertoire has about 470,000 distinct CDR3 sequences, under 25% of them found once; the top ten carry roughly 7%. This CDR3 region has 16 residues. Germline CDR1 SNHLY, CDR2 FYNNEI. With V trimmed by 4 bases and J by 4 bases, 9 bases remained unmatched. The sample originates from a study of regulatory T cells in long-lasting Graves disease. Study results and limitations: Public clonotype sharing was higher in persistent than newly diagnosed patients. Persistent disease showed a preference for TRBV28, TRBJ1-2 and TRBJ2-5.

This sample's time point: persistent/refractory GD, antithyroid drugs over 5 years with positive TRAb. There was RNA extracted from PBMCs, and the TCR library was made from it. The chain combines TRBV2 with TRBJ2-3; 9 nucleotides agree with TRBD1. The source material was peripheral blood mononuclear cells (PBMCs), sampled when the disease was refractory, from a patient treated with antithyroid drugs. This TCR was recovered from a female donor with Graves disease. CDR3 amino acids: CASSADRGFGADTQYF. The CDR3 nucleotides are TGTGCCAGCAGTGCGGACAGGGGTTTTGGTGCAGATACGCAGTATTTT.